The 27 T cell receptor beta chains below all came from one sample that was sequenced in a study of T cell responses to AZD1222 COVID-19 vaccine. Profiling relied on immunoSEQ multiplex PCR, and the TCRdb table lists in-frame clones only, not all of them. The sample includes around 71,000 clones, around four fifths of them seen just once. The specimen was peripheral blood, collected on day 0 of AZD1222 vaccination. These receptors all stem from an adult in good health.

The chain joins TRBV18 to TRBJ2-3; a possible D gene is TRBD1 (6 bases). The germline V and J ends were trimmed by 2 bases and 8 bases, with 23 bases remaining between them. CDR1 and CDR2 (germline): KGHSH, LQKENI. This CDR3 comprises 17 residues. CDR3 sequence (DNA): TGTGCCAGCTCACCAGATGGGGCAGGGGCGCTCCGAGGTACGCAGTATTTT. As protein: CASSPDGAGALRGTQYF.

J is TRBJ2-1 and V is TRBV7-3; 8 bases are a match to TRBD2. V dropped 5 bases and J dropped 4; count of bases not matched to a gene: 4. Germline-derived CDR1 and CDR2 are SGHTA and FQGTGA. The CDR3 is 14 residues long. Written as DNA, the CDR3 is TGTGCCAGCAGCCTTAGCGGGACTTACAATGAGCAGTTCTTC. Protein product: CASSLSGTYNEQFF.

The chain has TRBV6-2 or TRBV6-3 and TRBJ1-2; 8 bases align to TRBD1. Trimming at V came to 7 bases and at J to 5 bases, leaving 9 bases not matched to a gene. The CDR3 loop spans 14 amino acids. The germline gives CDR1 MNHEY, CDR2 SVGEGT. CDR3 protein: CASTDSDRAYGYTF. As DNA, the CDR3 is TGTGCCAGCACTGACTCGGACAGGGCTTATGGCTACACCTTC.

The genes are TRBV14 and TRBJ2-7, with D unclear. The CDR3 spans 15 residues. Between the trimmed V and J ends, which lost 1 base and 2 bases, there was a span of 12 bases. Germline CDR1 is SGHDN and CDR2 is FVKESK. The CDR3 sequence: CASSQVLTGPYEQYF. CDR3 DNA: TGTGCCAGCAGCCAAGTTCTGACTGGTCCCTACGAGCAGTACTTC.

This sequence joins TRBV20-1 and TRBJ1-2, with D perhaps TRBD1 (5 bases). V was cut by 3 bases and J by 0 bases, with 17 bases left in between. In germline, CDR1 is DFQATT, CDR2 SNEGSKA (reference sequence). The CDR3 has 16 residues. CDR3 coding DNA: TGCAGTGCTAGTGGCGGCAGGGAAAGCCCTAACTATGGCTACACCTTC. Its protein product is CSASGGRESPNYGYTF.

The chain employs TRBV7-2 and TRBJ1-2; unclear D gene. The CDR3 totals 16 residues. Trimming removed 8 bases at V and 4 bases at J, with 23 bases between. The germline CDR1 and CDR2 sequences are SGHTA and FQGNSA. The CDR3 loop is CASQKDPASGSYGYTF. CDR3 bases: TGTGCCAGCCAGAAAGACCCTGCCTCAGGTAGCTATGGCTACACCTTC.

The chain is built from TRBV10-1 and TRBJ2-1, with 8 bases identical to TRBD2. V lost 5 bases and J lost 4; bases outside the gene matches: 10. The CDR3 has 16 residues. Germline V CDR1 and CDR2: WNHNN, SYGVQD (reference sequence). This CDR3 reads CASSSWEAGEYNEQFF. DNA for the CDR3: TGCGCCAGCAGTTCGTGGGAAGCGGGAGAATACAATGAGCAGTTCTTC.

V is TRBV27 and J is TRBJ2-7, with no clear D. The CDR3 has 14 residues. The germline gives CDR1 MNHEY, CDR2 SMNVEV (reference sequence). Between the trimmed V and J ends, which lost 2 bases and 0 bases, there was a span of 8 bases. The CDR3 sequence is CASSLIPASYEQYF. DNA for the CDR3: TGTGCCAGCAGTTTAATACCTGCCTCCTACGAGCAGTACTTC.

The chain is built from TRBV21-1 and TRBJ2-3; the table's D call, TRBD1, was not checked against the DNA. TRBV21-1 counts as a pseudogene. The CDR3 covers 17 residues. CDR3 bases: TGTGCCAGCAGCAAATCATATCGGGACAGGGGCACAGATACGCAGTATTTT. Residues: CASSKSYRDRGTDTQYF.

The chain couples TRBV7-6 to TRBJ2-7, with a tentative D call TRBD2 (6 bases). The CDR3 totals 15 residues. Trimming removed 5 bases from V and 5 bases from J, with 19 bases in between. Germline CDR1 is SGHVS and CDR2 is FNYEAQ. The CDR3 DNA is TGTGCCAGCAGCCCCCCGATGGGCGGGATGGACGAGCAGTACTTC. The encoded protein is CASSPPMGGMDEQYF.

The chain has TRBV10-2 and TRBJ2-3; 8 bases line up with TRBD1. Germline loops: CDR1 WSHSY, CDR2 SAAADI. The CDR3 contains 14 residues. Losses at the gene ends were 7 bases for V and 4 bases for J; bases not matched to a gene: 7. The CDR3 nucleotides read TGCGCCAGCACTCCGGACAGGGAGGCAGATACGCAGTATTTT. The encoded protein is CASTPDREADTQYF.

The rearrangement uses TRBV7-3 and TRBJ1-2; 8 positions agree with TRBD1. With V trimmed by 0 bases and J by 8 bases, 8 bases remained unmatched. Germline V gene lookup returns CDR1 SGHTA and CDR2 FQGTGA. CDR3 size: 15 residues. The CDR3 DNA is TGTGCCAGCAGCTTAACGCCAGGGGGCTCCGAGGGCTACACCTTC. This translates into CASSLTPGGSEGYTF.

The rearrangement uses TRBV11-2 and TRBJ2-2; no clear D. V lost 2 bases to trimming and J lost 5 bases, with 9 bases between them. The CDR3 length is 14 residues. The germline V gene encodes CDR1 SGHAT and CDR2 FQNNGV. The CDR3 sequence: CASSLTTLTGELFF. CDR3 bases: TGTGCCAGCAGCTTAACAACGCTGACCGGGGAGCTGTTTTTT.

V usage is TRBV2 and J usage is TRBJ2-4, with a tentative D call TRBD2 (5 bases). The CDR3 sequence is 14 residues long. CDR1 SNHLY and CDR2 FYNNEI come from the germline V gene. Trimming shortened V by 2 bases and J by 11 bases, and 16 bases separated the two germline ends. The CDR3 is CASSESGWNSVQYF. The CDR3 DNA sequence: TGTGCCAGCAGTGAAAGCGGTTGGAATAGCGTTCAGTACTTC.

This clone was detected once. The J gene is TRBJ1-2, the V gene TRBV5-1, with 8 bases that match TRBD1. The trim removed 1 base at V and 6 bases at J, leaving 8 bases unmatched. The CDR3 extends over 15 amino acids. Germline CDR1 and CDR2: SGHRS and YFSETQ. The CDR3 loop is CASSLFTGGGDGYTF. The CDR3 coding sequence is TGCGCCAGCAGCTTGTTTACAGGGGGAGGTGATGGCTACACCTTC.

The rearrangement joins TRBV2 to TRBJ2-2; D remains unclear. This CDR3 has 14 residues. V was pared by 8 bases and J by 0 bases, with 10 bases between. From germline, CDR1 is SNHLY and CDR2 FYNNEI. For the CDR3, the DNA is TGTGCCAGCGCTCCAATCTCGAACACCGGGGAGCTGTTTTTT. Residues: CASAPISNTGELFF.

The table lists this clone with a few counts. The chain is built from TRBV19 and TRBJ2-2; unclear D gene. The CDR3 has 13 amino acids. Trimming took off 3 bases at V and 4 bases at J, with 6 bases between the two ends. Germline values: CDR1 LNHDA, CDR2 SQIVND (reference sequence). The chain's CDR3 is CASSIQVTGELFF. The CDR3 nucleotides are TGTGCCAGTAGTATTCAGGTCACCGGGGAGCTGTTTTTT.

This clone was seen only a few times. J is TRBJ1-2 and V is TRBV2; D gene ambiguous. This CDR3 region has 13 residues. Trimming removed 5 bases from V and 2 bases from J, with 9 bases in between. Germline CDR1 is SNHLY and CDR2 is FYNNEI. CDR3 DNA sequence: TGTGCCAGCAGTCCTGACGGGAACTATGGCTACACCTTC. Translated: CASSPDGNYGYTF.

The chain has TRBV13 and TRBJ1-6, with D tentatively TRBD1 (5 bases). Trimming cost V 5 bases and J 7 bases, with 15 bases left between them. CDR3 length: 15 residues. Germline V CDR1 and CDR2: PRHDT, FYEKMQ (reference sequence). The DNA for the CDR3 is TGTGCCAGCAGCACGCAGTCCTGGGGGAATTCACCCCTCCACTTT. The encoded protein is CASSTQSWGNSPLHF.

CDR3 nucleotides: TGTGCCAGCAGAGAGACAGGTTATGGCTACACCTTC. This gives the protein CASRETGYGYTF. This chain connects TRBV2 to TRBJ1-2; maybe TRBD1 (6 bases). The CDR3 is 12 residues long. V lost 6 bases and J lost 5, with 10 bases in between. Germline V CDR1 and CDR2: SNHLY, FYNNEI.

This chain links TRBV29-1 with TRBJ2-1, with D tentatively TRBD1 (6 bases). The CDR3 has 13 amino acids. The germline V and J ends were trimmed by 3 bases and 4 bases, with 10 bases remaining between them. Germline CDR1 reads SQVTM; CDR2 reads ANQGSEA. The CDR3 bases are TGCAGCGTTGATCGCAGGGGATACAATGAGCAGTTCTTC. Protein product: CSVDRRGYNEQFF.

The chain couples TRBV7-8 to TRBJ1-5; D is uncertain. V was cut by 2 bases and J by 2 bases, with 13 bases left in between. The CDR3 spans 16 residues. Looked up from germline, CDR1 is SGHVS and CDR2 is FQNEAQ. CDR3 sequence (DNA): TGTGCCAGCAGCTTATCCTCGGGGAAGGGCAATCAGCCCCAGCATTTT. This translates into CASSLSSGKGNQPQHF.

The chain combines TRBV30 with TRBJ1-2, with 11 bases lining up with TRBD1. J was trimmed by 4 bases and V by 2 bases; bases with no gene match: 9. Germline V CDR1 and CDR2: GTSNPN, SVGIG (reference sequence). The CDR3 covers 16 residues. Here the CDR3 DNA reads TGTGCCTGGAGTCCGGGACAGGGGGGGAGAGGCTATGGCTACACCTTC. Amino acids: CAWSPGQGGRGYGYTF. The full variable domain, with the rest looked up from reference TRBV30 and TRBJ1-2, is SQTIHQWPATLVQPVGSPLSLECTVEGTSNPNLYWYRQAAGRGLQLLFYSVGIGQISSEVPQNLSASRPQDRQFILSSKKLLLSDSGFYLCAWSPGQGGRGYGYTFGSGTRLTVV.

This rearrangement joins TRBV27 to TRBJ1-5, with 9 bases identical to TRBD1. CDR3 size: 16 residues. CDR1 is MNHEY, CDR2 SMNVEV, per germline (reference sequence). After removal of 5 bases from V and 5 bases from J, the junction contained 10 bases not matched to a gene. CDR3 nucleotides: TGTGCCAGCAGTGGACGTGACAGGGGGTACGATCAGCCCCAGCATTTT. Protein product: CASSGRDRGYDQPQHF.

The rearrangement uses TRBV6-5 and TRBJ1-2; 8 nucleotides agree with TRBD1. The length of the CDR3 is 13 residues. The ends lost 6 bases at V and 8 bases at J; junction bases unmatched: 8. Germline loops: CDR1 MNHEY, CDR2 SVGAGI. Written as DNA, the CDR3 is TGTGCCAGCAGCCTCGGACAGGGATCAGGCTACACCTTC. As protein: CASSLGQGSGYTF.

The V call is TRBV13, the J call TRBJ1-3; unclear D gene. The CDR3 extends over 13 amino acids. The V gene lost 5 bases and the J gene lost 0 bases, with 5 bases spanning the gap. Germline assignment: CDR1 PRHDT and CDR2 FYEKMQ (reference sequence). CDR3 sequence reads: CASSLISGNTIYF. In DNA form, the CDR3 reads TGTGCCAGCAGCCTAATCTCTGGAAACACCATATATTTT.

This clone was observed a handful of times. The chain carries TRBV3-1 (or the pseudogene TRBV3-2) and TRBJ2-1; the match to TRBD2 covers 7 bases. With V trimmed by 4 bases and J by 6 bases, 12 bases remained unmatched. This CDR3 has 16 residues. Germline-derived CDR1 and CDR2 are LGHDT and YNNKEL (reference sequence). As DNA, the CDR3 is TGTGCCAGCAGCCCGCCGAGCGGGAACGTCTTCAATGAGCAGTTCTTC. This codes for CASSPPSGNVFNEQFF.